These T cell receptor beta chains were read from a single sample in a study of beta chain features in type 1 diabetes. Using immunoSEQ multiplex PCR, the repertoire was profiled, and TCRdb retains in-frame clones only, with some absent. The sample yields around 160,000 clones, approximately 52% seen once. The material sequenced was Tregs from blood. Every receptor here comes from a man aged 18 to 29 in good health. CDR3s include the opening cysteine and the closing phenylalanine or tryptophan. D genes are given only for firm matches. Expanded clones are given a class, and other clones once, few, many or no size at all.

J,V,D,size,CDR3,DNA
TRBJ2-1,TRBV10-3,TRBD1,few,CAISDRDREYNEQFF,TGTGCCATCAGTGATCGGGACAGGGAGTACAATGAGCAGTTCTTC
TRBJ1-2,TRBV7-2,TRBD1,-,CASSLRGGQGGGYTF,TGTGCCAGCAGCTTAAGGGGGGGACAGGGGGGTGGCTACACCTTC
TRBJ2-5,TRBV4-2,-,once,CASSQEGRGETQYF,TGTGCCAGCAGCCAAGAGGGTAGGGGTGAGACCCAGTACTTC
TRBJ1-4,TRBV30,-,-,CAWSNGNEKLFF,TGTGCCTGGAGTAACGGTAATGAAAAACTGTTTTTT
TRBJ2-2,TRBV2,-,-,CASSDRALTGELFF,TGTGCCAGCAGTGATCGAGCTCTCACCGGGGAGCTGTTTTTT
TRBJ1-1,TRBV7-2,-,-,CASGHMNTEAFF,TGTGCCAGCGGACACATGAACACTGAAGCTTTCTTT
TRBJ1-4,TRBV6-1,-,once,CASIPGGSTNEKLFF,TGTGCCAGCATCCCGGGGGGTTCGACTAATGAAAAACTGTTTTTT
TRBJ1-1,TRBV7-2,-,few,CASSLKRGAGNTEAFF,TGTGCCAGCAGCTTAAAGCGGGGCGCGGGGAACACTGAAGCTTTCTTT
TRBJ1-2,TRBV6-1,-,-,CASRTVDGYTF,TGTGCCAGCCGAACAGTAGATGGCTACACCTTC
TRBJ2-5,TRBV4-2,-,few,CASSQSPALVGVEQYF,TGTGCCAGCAGCCAAAGCCCTGCCCTAGTTGGTGTTGAGCAGTACTTC
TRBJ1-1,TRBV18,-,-,CASSPARGTEAFF,TGTGCCAGCTCACCGGCGCGCGGGACTGAAGCTTTCTTT
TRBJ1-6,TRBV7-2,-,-,CASSLLSGGAASPLHF,TGTGCCAGCAGCTTACTATCCGGTGGGGCTGCTTCACCCCTCCACTTT
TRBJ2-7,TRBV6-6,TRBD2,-,CASSDPGTRVYEQYF,TGTGCCAGCAGCGACCCCGGGACTAGGGTCTACGAGCAGTACTTC
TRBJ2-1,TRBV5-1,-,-,CASEGAYNEQFF,TGCGCCAGCGAGGGGGCCTACAATGAGCAGTTCTTC
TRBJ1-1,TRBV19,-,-,CASIGTNTEAFF,TGTGCCAGTATCGGGACAAACACTGAAGCTTTCTTT
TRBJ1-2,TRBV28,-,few,CASSPPDSRLYGYTF,TGTGCCAGCAGTCCACCGGACAGCCGGCTCTATGGCTACACCTTC
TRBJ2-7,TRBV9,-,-,CASSRGPERDEQYF,TGTGCCAGCAGCAGGGGACCAGAGCGGGACGAGCAGTACTTC
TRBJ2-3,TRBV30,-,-,CAWSLGTDTQYF,TGTGCCTGGAGCTTAGGCACAGATACGCAGTATTTT
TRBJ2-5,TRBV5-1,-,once,CASGRPTGSPQETQYF,TGCGCCAGCGGCCGGCCGACAGGCTCCCCTCAAGAGACCCAGTACTTC
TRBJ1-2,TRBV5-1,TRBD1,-,CASSLVDREDGYTF,TGCGCCAGCAGCTTGGTGGACAGGGAGGATGGCTACACCTTC
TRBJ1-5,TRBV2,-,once,CASSEGHQPQHF,TGTGCCAGCAGTGAGGGCCATCAGCCCCAGCATTTT
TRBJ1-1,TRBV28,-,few,CASSLSQGVYTEAFF,TGTGCCAGCAGTTTATCCCAGGGTGTCTACACTGAAGCTTTCTTT
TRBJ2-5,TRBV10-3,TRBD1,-,CAISEGQGVEETQYF,TGTGCCATCAGTGAGGGACAGGGAGTAGAAGAGACCCAGTACTTC
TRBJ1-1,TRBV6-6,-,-,CASSLSGRGNTEAFF,TGTGCCAGCAGCCTCTCTGGACGGGGAAACACTGAAGCTTTCTTT
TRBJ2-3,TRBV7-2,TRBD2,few,CASRYSSGTPGVRQYF,TGTGCCAGCAGGTATTCTAGCGGGACGCCTGGGGTACGGCAGTATTTT
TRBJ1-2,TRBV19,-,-,CASSSQGDYGYTF,TGTGCCAGTAGTTCCCAAGGAGATTATGGCTACACCTTC
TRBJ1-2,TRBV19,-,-,CASSIQGNYGYTF,TGTGCCAGTAGTATTCAGGGTAACTATGGCTACACCTTC
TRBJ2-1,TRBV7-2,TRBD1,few,CASSRTGASLYNEQFF,TGTGCCAGCAGCCGGACAGGGGCCTCCCTCTACAATGAGCAGTTCTTC
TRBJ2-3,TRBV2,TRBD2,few,CASSEHLAGGTDTQYF,TGTGCCAGCAGTGAACACTTAGCGGGGGGCACAGATACGCAGTATTTT
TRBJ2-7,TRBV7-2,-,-,CASSQPAGGTYEQYF,TGTGCCAGCAGCCAGCCCGCGGGCGGGACCTACGAGCAGTACTTC
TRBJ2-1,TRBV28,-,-,CASSLVGQGENEQFF,TGTGCCAGCAGTTTAGTGGGGCAGGGCGAAAATGAGCAGTTCTTC
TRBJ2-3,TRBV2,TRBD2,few,CASIGLAGADTQYF,TGTGCCAGTATTGGACTAGCGGGAGCGGATACGCAGTATTTT
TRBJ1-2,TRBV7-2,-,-,CASSFTGFPDGYTF,TGTGCCAGCAGTTTCACAGGCTTTCCGGATGGCTACACCTTC
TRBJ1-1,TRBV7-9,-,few,CASSFPPREAFF,TGTGCCAGCAGCTTTCCCCCCCGAGAGGCTTTCTTT
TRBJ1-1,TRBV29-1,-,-,CSVGPGGWTEAFF,TGCAGCGTTGGTCCGGGCGGGTGGACTGAAGCTTTCTTT
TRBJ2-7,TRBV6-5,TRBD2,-,CASSWTSGSFVYEQYF,TGTGCCAGCAGTTGGACTAGCGGGAGTTTCGTCTACGAGCAGTACTTC
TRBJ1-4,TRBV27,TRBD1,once,CASRGTGATVTNEKLFF,TGTGCCAGCAGGGGGACAGGGGCCACAGTGACTAATGAAAAACTGTTTTTT
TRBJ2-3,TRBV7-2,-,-,CASSFGIGSSDTQYF,TGTGCCAGCAGCTTCGGGATCGGTAGTTCAGATACGCAGTATTTT
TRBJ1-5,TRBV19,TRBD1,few,CASREQGMGQPQHF,TGTGCCAGTAGGGAACAGGGGATGGGCCAGCCCCAGCATTTT
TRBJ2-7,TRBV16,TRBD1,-,CASSRGGQGIYEQYF,TGTGCCAGCAGCCGCGGAGGACAGGGGATCTACGAGCAGTACTTC
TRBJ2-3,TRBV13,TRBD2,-,CASSSSGLAGGPWDTDTQYF,TGTGCCAGCAGCTCTTCGGGACTAGCGGGAGGGCCTTGGGATACAGATACGCAGTATTTT
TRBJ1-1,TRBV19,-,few,CAIRGQSNTEAFF,TGTGCCATAAGGGGACAATCGAACACTGAAGCTTTCTTT
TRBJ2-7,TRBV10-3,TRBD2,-,CAIRGLAGGYEQYF,TGTGCCATCAGAGGACTAGCGGGAGGGTACGAGCAGTACTTC
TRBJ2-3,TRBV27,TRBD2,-,CASSPIRLAGAPGASTDTQYF,TGTGCCAGCAGTCCCATCCGTTTAGCGGGAGCCCCGGGTGCTAGCACAGATACGCAGTATTTT
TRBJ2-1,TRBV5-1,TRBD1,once,CASSLVPGQGAQLKSYNEQFF,TGCGCCAGCAGCTTGGTCCCGGGACAGGGGGCGCAGCTAAAGTCCTACAATGAGCAGTTCTTC
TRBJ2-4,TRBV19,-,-,CASSRNPGWENIQYF,TGTGCCAGTAGTAGAAATCCGGGGTGGGAAAACATTCAGTACTTC
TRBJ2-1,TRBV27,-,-,CASSLVQGWAGTEQFF,TGTGCCAGCAGTTTAGTCCAGGGGTGGGCAGGGACTGAGCAGTTCTTC
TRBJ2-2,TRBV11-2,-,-,CASSLWRLNTGELFF,TGTGCCAGCAGCTTATGGCGGTTGAACACCGGGGAGCTGTTTTTT
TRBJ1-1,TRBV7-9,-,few,CASSFARGGDTEAFF,TGTGCCAGCAGCTTCGCCAGGGGAGGGGACACTGAAGCTTTCTTT
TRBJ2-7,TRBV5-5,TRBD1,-,CASSPLRDRAYEQYF,TGTGCCAGCAGTCCCCTCCGGGACAGAGCCTACGAGCAGTACTTC
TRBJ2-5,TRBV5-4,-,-,CASSLSPSGETQYF,TGTGCCAGCAGCTTGTCCCCTAGTGGAGAGACCCAGTACTTC
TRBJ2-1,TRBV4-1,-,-,CASSQDRSGSYNEQFF,TGCGCCAGCAGCCAAGACCGTAGCGGCTCCTACAATGAGCAGTTCTTC
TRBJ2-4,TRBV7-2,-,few,CASSLTYYRQLAKNIQYF,TGTGCCAGCAGCTTAACTTACTATCGACAGCTAGCCAAAAACATTCAGTACTTC
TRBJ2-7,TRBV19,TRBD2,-,CASSNLFSGRANEQYF,TGTGCCAGTAGTAATCTCTTTAGCGGGAGGGCCAACGAGCAGTACTTC
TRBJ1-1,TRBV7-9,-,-,CASRFPTEAFF,TGTGCCAGCAGATTTCCCACTGAGGCTTTCTTT
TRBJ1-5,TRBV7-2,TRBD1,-,CASSRTGTGVNQPQHF,TGTGCCAGCAGCCGAACCGGGACAGGGGTCAATCAGCCCCAGCATTTT
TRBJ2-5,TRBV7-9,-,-,CASSIRGSETQYF,TGTGCCAGCAGCATAAGGGGGTCAGAGACCCAGTACTTC
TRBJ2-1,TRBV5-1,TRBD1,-,CASSSGTEYNEQFF,TGCGCCAGCAGCTCGGGGACAGAGTACAATGAGCAGTTCTTC